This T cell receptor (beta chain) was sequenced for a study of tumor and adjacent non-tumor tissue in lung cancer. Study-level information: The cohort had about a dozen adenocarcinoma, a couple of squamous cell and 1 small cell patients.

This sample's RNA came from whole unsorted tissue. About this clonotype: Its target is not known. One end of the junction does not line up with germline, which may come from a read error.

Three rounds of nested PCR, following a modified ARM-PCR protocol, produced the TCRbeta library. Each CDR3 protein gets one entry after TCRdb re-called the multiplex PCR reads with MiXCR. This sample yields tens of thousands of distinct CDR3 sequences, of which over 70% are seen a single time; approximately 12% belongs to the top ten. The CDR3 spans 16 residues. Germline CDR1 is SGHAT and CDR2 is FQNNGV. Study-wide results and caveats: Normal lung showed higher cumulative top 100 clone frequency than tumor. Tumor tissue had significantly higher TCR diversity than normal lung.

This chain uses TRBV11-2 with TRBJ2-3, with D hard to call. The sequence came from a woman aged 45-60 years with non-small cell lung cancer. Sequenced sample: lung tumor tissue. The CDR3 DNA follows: TGTACCAGCAGCCCGGTGTGTTACCCGCTACCAGATACGCAGTATTTT. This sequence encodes CTSSPVCYPLPDTQYF.